Below are 11 T cell receptor beta chains sequenced from a single sample in a study of blood T cell repertoires in COVID-19. Sequencing was performed with immunoSEQ multiplex PCR; in TCRdb, only in-frame clones are kept and a portion is missing. The sample gives approximately 200,000 clones, 75% to 90% of which show up once; roughly 4.5% is in the top ten. The specimen was PBMCs or T cells enriched from blood (not recorded which). The origin of the receptors is a woman in her twenties or thirties who had been exposed to COVID-19.

The rearrangement links TRBV24-1 to TRBJ2-2; D possibly corresponds to TRBD2 (6 bases). The V end was cut by 9 bases, the J end by 5 bases, with 9 bases between. CDR3 length equals 12 residues. Germline V gives CDR1 KGHDR, CDR2 SFDVKD. CDR3 coding DNA: TGTGCCACCTGGGGGGAAACCGGGGAGCTGTTTTTT. Its translation: CATWGETGELFF.

The rearrangement uses TRBV30 and TRBJ1-5, with D perhaps matching TRBD1 (5 bases). This CDR3 is built from 14 residues. The germline V and J ends were trimmed by 0 bases and 9 bases, with 15 bases remaining between them. Per germline, CDR1 GTSNPN and CDR2 SVGIG (reference sequence). This CDR3 reads CAWSVVQGHGPQHF. Written as DNA, the CDR3 is TGTGCCTGGAGTGTAGTGCAGGGCCATGGGCCCCAGCATTTT.

This chain joins TRBV2 and TRBJ1-5, with D maybe TRBD1 (5 bases). Trimming shortened V by 6 bases and J by 11 bases, and 20 bases separated the two germline ends. This CDR3 comprises 14 residues. Germline lookup yields CDR1 SNHLY and CDR2 FYNNEI. CDR3 DNA sequence: TGTGCCAGCAGCGGCACACATGGGGCTGGGTCCCAGCATTTT. This translates into CASSGTHGAGSQHF. Based on the CDR3 plus reference TRBV2 and TRBJ1-5, the full variable domain is EPEVTQTPSHQVTQMGQEVILRCVPISNHLYFYWYRQILGQKVEFLVSFYNNEISEKSEIFDDQFSVERPDGSNFTLKIRSTKLEDSAMYFCASSGTHGAGSQHFGDGTRLSIL.

This rearrangement joins TRBV9 to TRBJ1-5; TRBD1 matches 8 bases. This CDR3 spans 14 amino acids. From germline, CDR1 is SGDLS and CDR2 YYNGEE. V shed 4 bases, J shed 6 bases, and the junction held 6 bases outside the gene matches. CDR3 DNA sequence: TGTGCCAGCAGCATCGGACAGGGAGGTCAGCCCCAGCATTTT. Amino acid sequence: CASSIGQGGQPQHF.

The rearrangement joins TRBV2 to TRBJ2-3; TRBD2 might be the D (6 bases). The CDR3 has 16 amino acids. Per the germline V gene, CDR1 is SNHLY and CDR2 is FYNNEI. Trimming removed 1 base at V and 2 bases at J, with 13 bases between. The CDR3, as DNA: TGTGCCAGCAGTGAAGTAGGTAGCGGAGACACAGATACGCAGTATTTT. Translation: CASSEVGSGDTDTQYF.

The genes are TRBV9 and TRBJ2-1; D perhaps matches TRBD2 (6 bases). The length of the CDR3 is 16 residues. V lost 4 bases and J lost 8, with 22 bases in between. Germline loops: CDR1 SGDLS, CDR2 YYNGEE. DNA of the CDR3: TGTGCCAGCAGCTCCCCGACTAGGACATTGGTCGATGAGCAGTTCTTC. It encodes CASSSPTRTLVDEQFF. Supplemented by reference TRBV9 and TRBJ2-1, the full variable domain reads DSGVTQTPKHLITATGQRVTLRCSPRSGDLSVYWYQQSLDQGLQFLIQYYNGEERAKGNILERFSAQQFPDLHSELNLSSLELGDSALYFCASSSPTRTLVDEQFFGPGTRLTVL.

CDR3 amino acids: CASSIPRGRISNQPQHF. CDR3 in DNA: TGTGCCAGTAGTATCCCCAGGGGTAGGATTAGCAATCAGCCCCAGCATTTT. J is TRBJ1-5 and V is TRBV19; D is possibly TRBD1 (6 bases). Deletions cut 3 bases from V and 0 bases from J, with 15 bases between. This CDR3 has 17 residues. Germline assignment: CDR1 LNHDA and CDR2 SQIVND (reference sequence).

The CDR3 reads CASSQFWEGTEAFF. The CDR3 DNA sequence: TGTGCCAGCAGCCAATTTTGGGAGGGCACTGAAGCTTTCTTT. The chain has TRBV3-1 (or the pseudogene TRBV3-2) and TRBJ1-1, with D uncertain. In germline, CDR1 is LGHDT, CDR2 YNNKEL (reference sequence). V dropped 2 bases and J dropped 4 bases, with 11 bases sitting between them. This CDR3 has 14 amino acids.

The rearrangement uses TRBV5-1 and TRBJ1-6, with a possible D match to TRBD1 (5 bases). The CDR3 covers 15 residues. Germline CDR1 SGHRS, CDR2 YFSETQ. The germline V and J ends were trimmed by 4 bases and 4 bases, with 12 bases remaining between them. The DNA for the CDR3 is TGCGCCAGCAGCCCCGCCGGGGGGTATAATTCACCCCTCCACTTT. It codes for CASSPAGGYNSPLHF. The full variable domain, completed using reference TRBV5-1 and TRBJ1-6, is KAGVTQTPRYLIKTRGQQVTLSCSPISGHRSVSWYQQTPGQGLQFLFEYFSETQRNKGNFPGRFSGRQFSNSRSEMNVSTLELGDSALYLCASSPAGGYNSPLHFGNGTRLTVT.

A word on this clone: A junction boundary mismatches the germline segment, possibly from a read error. The sample holds other DNA sequences that translate to the same CDR3. The chain recombines TRBV9 with TRBJ1-3; D not certain. CDR3 length: 16 amino acids. CDR1 and CDR2 (germline): SGDLS, YYNGEE. The CDR3 sequence: CASSVDVFSSGNTIYF. CDR3 bases: TGTGCCAGTAGCGTAGACGTGTTTAGCTCTGGAAACACCATATATTTT.

V and J are TRBV11-2 and TRBJ1-1, with unresolved D. V was cut by 5 bases and J by 1 base, with 14 bases left in between. The germline CDR1 and CDR2 sequences are SGHAT and FQNNGV. The CDR3 contains 15 residues. CDR3 in amino acids: CASSTSRRANTEAFF. As DNA, the CDR3 is TGTGCCAGCAGCACATCGCGGAGGGCGAACACTGAAGCTTTCTTT.